This TCR beta chain stems from a study of shared clonotypes between healthy human individuals. About the research overall: Researchers assigned three CD4 naive, three CD4 memory, two CD8 naive and one CD8 memory plate to each donor.

Repertoires were generated with immunoSEQ multiplex PCR, while TCRdb's copy carries only in-frame clones and drops some. Of 400,000 to 600,000 clones in the sample, approximately 95% were seen once. General study points: Memory subsets had estimated richness that was generally smaller than that of naive subsets.

In regard to this clone: Its target is unknown.

Between the trimmed V and J ends, which lost 0 bases and 5 bases, there was a span of 8 bases. Looked up from germline, CDR1 is MNHNS and CDR2 is SASEGT. The CDR3 length is 14 residues. The authors divided CD4+ cells into CD45RA+ naive and CD45RA-negative memory subsets. The chain couples TRBV6-1 to TRBJ1-5; the D gene is possibly TRBD1 (5 bases). This receptor was taken from a woman aged 25-40 years in good health. Sequencing was done on a sample of naive CD4+ T cells sorted from blood. Subset defined: CD45RA+ positively selected. This chain's CDR3 is CASSEALGDQPQHF. In DNA form, the CDR3 reads TGTGCCAGCAGTGAAGCGCTGGGGGATCAGCCCCAGCATTTT.